Below, 9 T cell receptor beta chains from the same sample are listed, as sequenced in a study of shared clonotypes between healthy human individuals. Assay: immunoSEQ multiplex PCR; the TCRdb copy retains only in-frame clones and omits some. The table records millions of clones, approximately 90% of them present only once. Sequenced material: naive CD4+ T cells sorted from blood. This sample's subset: CD45RA+ positively selected. These TCRs come from a man aged 18 to 29 in good health.

This sequence joins TRBV19 and TRBJ2-2; TRBD2 is a possible D gene (5 bases). The CDR3 consists of 15 residues. Germline CDR1 is LNHDA and CDR2 is SQIVND (reference sequence). Trimming removed 6 bases at V and 8 bases at J, with 19 bases between. In DNA form, the CDR3 reads TGTGCCAGTAGGCTTCAGCCGGGGTCGCAAGGGGAGCTGTTTTTT. This codes for CASRLQPGSQGELFF.

This rearrangement joins TRBV10-3 to TRBJ1-5; TRBD1 matches 8 bases. The germline V gene encodes CDR1 ENHRY and CDR2 SYGVKD. CDR3 size: 13 residues. V shed 4 bases and J 6 bases; nucleotides not matched to a gene: 2. The CDR3 here is CAISGQGFQPQHF. Here the CDR3 DNA reads TGTGCCATCAGTGGACAGGGGTTTCAGCCCCAGCATTTT.

V gene TRBV10-3 combines with J gene TRBJ2-5; 8 bases map to TRBD2. V gave up 2 bases and J gave up 3 bases; unmatched junction bases: 5. This CDR3 spans 15 amino acids. CDR1 and CDR2 (germline): ENHRY, SYGVKD. The CDR3: CAISEGGGPEETQYF. The CDR3 DNA reads as TGTGCCATCAGTGAGGGCGGGGGGCCTGAAGAGACCCAGTACTTC.

V is TRBV6-1 and J is TRBJ1-2; D perhaps matches TRBD1 (5 bases). The CDR3 extends over 13 amino acids. V was cut by 4 bases and J by 4 bases, with 10 bases left in between. The germline V gene encodes CDR1 MNHNS and CDR2 SASEGT. CDR3 loop: CASSGGGIYGYTF. The CDR3 nucleotides are TGTGCCAGCAGTGGGGGGGGTATCTATGGCTACACCTTC.

The V and J genes are TRBV13 and TRBJ2-3, with 8 bases aligning to TRBD1. Germline loops: CDR1 PRHDT, CDR2 FYEKMQ (reference sequence). V gave up 0 bases and J gave up 0 bases; unmatched junction bases: 2. The CDR3 is 16 residues long. The CDR3 DNA reads TGTGCCAGCAGCTTAGGCCAGGGGGCGAGCACAGATACGCAGTATTTT. Translating gives CASSLGQGASTDTQYF. The whole variable domain, remainder taken from reference TRBV13 and TRBJ2-3, is AAGVIQSPRHLIKEKRETATLKCYPIPRHDTVYWYQQGPGQDPQFLISFYEKMQSDKGSIPDRFSAQQFSDYHSELNMSSLELGDSALYFCASSLGQGASTDTQYFGPGTRLTVL.

J is TRBJ2-5 and V is TRBV6-4; D is unclear. The CDR3 length is 16 residues. V lost 4 bases, J lost 4 bases, and 19 bases lay in between. Germline V gene sequence: CDR1 MRHNA, CDR2 SNTAGT. The CDR3 bases are TGTGCCAGCAGTGTCCCGTTCGAGGCGATAGCAGAGACCCAGTACTTC. It encodes CASSVPFEAIAETQYF.

Notes on this clone: The sample contains more than one DNA sequence encoding this CDR3. V and J are TRBV5-1 and TRBJ1-1; D gene uncertain. From germline, CDR1 is SGHRS and CDR2 YFSETQ. This CDR3 region has 13 residues. Trimming left V 2 bases short and J 0 bases short, with 5 bases between. CDR3 amino acids: CASSLRMNTEAFF. CDR3 nucleotide sequence: TGCGCCAGCAGCTTACGGATGAACACTGAAGCTTTCTTT.

V usage is TRBV2 and J usage is TRBJ2-2; TRBD2 might be the D (5 bases). CDR3 size: 14 residues. Looked up from germline, CDR1 is SNHLY and CDR2 is FYNNEI. V lost 1 base, J lost 6 bases, and 9 bases lay in between. CDR3 residues: CASSEVLRAGELFF. The CDR3 nucleotides are TGTGCCAGCAGTGAAGTTCTGAGGGCCGGGGAGCTGTTTTTT.

V usage is TRBV28 and J usage is TRBJ2-7; TRBD2 might be the D (5 bases). Trimming removed 3 bases at V and 3 bases at J, with 12 bases between. Germline values: CDR1 MDHEN, CDR2 SYDVKM. The CDR3 is 14 residues long. The CDR3 spells CASSFEGGVYEQYF. CDR3 DNA sequence: TGTGCCAGCAGTTTTGAGGGTGGGGTCTACGAGCAGTACTTC.